Reported below is one T cell receptor beta chain. Its antigen remains unknown. The source of the sample is a study of cytomegalovirus exposure and HLA in healthy donors. Findings of the study overall: Researchers reported in a later analysis that common viral pathogens appeared linked to several top clusters.

The CDR3 has 15 amino acids. Trimming removed 6 bases from V and 2 bases from J; junction bases left unmatched: 6. Germline CDR1 and CDR2: LNHDA and SQIVND (reference sequence). The PCR was carried out with 60 Vbeta primers and 13 Jbeta primers. Profiling relied on immunoSEQ multiplex PCR, and the TCRdb table lists in-frame clones only, not all of them. The table lists more than 110,000 clones, 60% to 85% of them singletons. The origin of this receptor is a man aged 35 to 55 in good health and CMV-seropositive. This chain links TRBV19 with TRBJ2-3; 9 nucleotides match TRBD1. The sample was PBMCs. The CDR3 region is CASSGNRGLTDTQYF. In DNA, the CDR3 is TGTGCCAGTAGCGGAAACAGGGGGCTCACAGATACGCAGTATTTT.